The 18 T cell receptor beta chains presented below share a single source sample, sequenced in a study of neurological immune-mediated disorders. From the 5' RACE reads, TCRdb called clonotypes with MiXCR, one entry per CDR3 protein. The sample records 50,000 to 75,000 distinct CDR3 sequences, 3.5% to 4.5% being singletons. Source material: PBMCs. These receptors all stem from a man aged 50 or older with multiple sclerosis.

This clonotype was seen many times. The chain joins TRBV4-1 to TRBJ1-2; no clear D. This CDR3 contains 14 residues. Between the trimmed V and J ends, which lost 2 bases and 5 bases, there was a span of 12 bases. Germline CDR1 and CDR2: MGHRA and YSYEKL. The CDR3 bases are TGCGCCAGCAGCCAACTCCTTGACACGTATGGCTACACCTTC. It codes for CASSQLLDTYGYTF.

This chain joins TRBV28 and TRBJ2-3; 9 positions match TRBD2. CDR1 is MDHEN, CDR2 SYDVKM, per germline. The trim removed 3 bases at V and 2 bases at J, leaving 6 bases unmatched. This CDR3 comprises 16 residues. CDR3 bases: TGTGCCAGCAGTTTCCCTAGCGGGGCACCCACAGATACGCAGTATTTT. It translates to CASSFPSGAPTDTQYF.

This clonotype was observed at least ten times. This rearrangement joins TRBV10-3 to TRBJ2-2; D might be TRBD1 (7 bases). Germline-derived CDR1 and CDR2 are ENHRY and SYGVKD. V was clipped by 4 bases and J by 1 base, with 16 bases between them. This CDR3 has 17 residues. This CDR3 reads CAISGGAWTGNTGELFF. In DNA, the CDR3 is TGTGCCATCAGTGGGGGGGCCTGGACAGGGAACACCGGGGAGCTGTTTTTT.

This clonotype has a count of ten or more. The chain carries TRBV10-3 and TRBJ2-3, with D possibly being TRBD1 or TRBD2 (5 bases each). Germline-derived CDR1 and CDR2 are ENHRY and SYGVKD. V dropped 8 bases and J dropped 1 base, with 13 bases sitting between them. The CDR3 is 14 residues long. The CDR3, as DNA: TGTGCCATCCGGGACCGCATCGGCACAGATACGCAGTATTTT. Translation gives CAIRDRIGTDTQYF.

This clonotype has ten or more counts. The gene calls are TRBV27 and TRBJ2-7, with 9 nucleotides matching TRBD1. V shed 6 bases and J 0 bases; nucleotides not matched to a gene: 6. Germline CDR1 is MNHEY and CDR2 is SMNVEV (reference sequence). This CDR3 has 15 amino acids. DNA for the CDR3: TGTGCCAGCAGACCGGGACAGGGTGACTCCTACGAGCAGTACGTC. It encodes CASRPGQGDSYEQYV.

This clonotype was picked up many times. The chain recombines TRBV5-6 with TRBJ2-2, with D possibly TRBD1 on 6 matching bases. From germline, CDR1 is SGHDT and CDR2 YYEEEE. The V end was cut by 2 bases, the J end by 5 bases, with 10 bases between. CDR3 length: 14 amino acids. The CDR3 nucleotides read TGTGCCAGCAGCTTCTACGGACAGACCGGGGAGCTGTTTTTT. It yields the protein CASSFYGQTGELFF.

This clonotype occurred many times. A junction end diverges from the germline sequence, so it may reflect a read error. The chain uses TRBV2 and TRBJ1-5; 9 bases match TRBD1. The CDR3 contains 14 residues. Germline V gene data show CDR1 as SNHLY and CDR2 as FYNNEI. This chain's CDR3 is CASTPGQGRQPQNF. The CDR3 DNA reads TGTGCCAGCACCCCAGGACAGGGGAGACAGCCCCAGAATTTT.

V gene TRBV5-6 combines with J gene TRBJ2-5; D might be TRBD1 or TRBD2, each matching 6 bases. CDR1 SGHDT and CDR2 YYEEEE come from the germline V gene. With 3 bases removed from V and 5 bases from J, the gap between germline ends came to 20 bases. The CDR3 is 16 residues long. CDR3 loop: CASSWAYGGLVETQYF. The DNA for the CDR3 is TGTGCCAGCAGCTGGGCGTATGGGGGGCTCGTGGAGACCCAGTACTTC.

This clonotype was counted ten times or more. The DNA for the CDR3 is TGCGCCAGCAGCTTGGGGGACAGAAGAACAGATACGCAGTATTTT. Translated: CASSLGDRRTDTQYF. The chain joins TRBV5-1 to TRBJ2-3; 7 nucleotides match TRBD1. The CDR3 is 15 amino acids. V shed 0 bases, J shed 3 bases, and the junction held 4 bases outside the gene matches. Per germline, CDR1 SGHRS and CDR2 YFSETQ.

CDR3 sequence reads: CASSRTGQGTYEQYV. In nucleotides, the CDR3 is TGTGCCAGCTCCCGGACGGGACAGGGGACCTACGAGCAGTACGTC. The chain recombines TRBV12-3 or TRBV12-4 with TRBJ2-7; TRBD1 matches 10 bases. This CDR3 is built from 15 residues. V was pared by 8 bases and J by 2 bases, with 9 bases of the junction left unmatched.

In its sample, this clonotype was seen many times. The V call is TRBV10-3, the J call TRBJ2-5; TRBD1 is a possible D gene (6 bases). V lost 4 bases and J lost 0, with 9 bases in between. This CDR3 comprises 14 residues. CDR1 and CDR2 from the germline V gene are ENHRY and SYGVKD. The CDR3 DNA follows: TGTGCCATCAGTGGGACAGCGTACCAAGAGACCCAGTACTTC. This codes for CAISGTAYQETQYF.

Many counts were recorded for this clonotype. V usage is TRBV7-3 and J usage is TRBJ2-5, with 11 bases aligning to TRBD1. The CDR3 extends over 16 amino acids. The V segment lost 5 bases and the J segment 5 bases; nucleotides outside the gene matches: 10. Looked up from germline, CDR1 is SGHTA and CDR2 is FQGTGA. Written as DNA, the CDR3 is TGTGCCAGCAGCCCTCGCCCGGACAGGGGGCAGGAGACCCAGTACTTC. Its translation: CASSPRPDRGQETQYF.

This clonotype was observed many times. The chain couples TRBV20-1 to TRBJ2-7; tentatively, D is TRBD1 (5 bases). Looked up from germline, CDR1 is DFQATT and CDR2 is SNEGSKA (reference sequence). This CDR3 contains 11 residues. V gave up 6 bases and J gave up 4 bases, with 10 bases separating them. The CDR3 nucleotides are TGCAGTGCAAAGACAGCTTACGAGCAGTACGTC. It specifies CSAKTAYEQYV.

The table lists this clonotype with many counts. The chain couples TRBV27 to TRBJ1-2, with 12 bases that match TRBD1. In germline, CDR1 is MNHEY, CDR2 SMNVEV (reference sequence). The CDR3 runs 13 residues. Trimming cost V 3 bases and J 14 bases; bases outside gene matches: 7. CDR3 DNA: TGTGCCAGCAGTTTGGGGACAGGGGGCGCTCGGACCTTC. This gives the protein CASSLGTGGARTF.

This clonotype has a count of ten or more. This chain links TRBV5-1 with TRBJ2-3; D unclear. V lost 2 bases to trimming and J lost 4 bases, with 11 bases between them. Germline assignment: CDR1 SGHRS and CDR2 YFSETQ. The CDR3 consists of 14 residues. The CDR3 here is CASSLDNGADTQYF. CDR3 bases: TGCGCCAGCAGCTTAGATAATGGGGCAGATACGCAGTATTTT.

The V and J genes are TRBV12-3 or TRBV12-4 and TRBJ2-1, with 9 bases fitting TRBD1. Trimming at V came to 10 bases and at J to 8 bases, leaving 6 bases not matched to a gene. This CDR3 region has 12 residues. Here the CDR3 reads CATPGQGHEQFF. The CDR3 DNA reads TGTGCCACACCGGGACAGGGACATGAGCAGTTCTTC.

This clonotype was seen at least ten times. V gene TRBV4-3 combines with J gene TRBJ2-4; tentatively, D is TRBD2 (6 bases). Deletions cut 2 bases from V and 16 bases from J, with 21 bases between. The CDR3 has 14 amino acids. Germline CDR1 LGHNA, CDR2 YSLEER. This chain's CDR3 is CASSQRSDGGRLYF. In DNA form, the CDR3 reads TGCGCCAGCAGCCAAAGATCGGATGGGGGGAGACTTTACTTC.

This clonotype came up a few times. The chain joins TRBV5-5 to TRBJ2-1, with 11 bases lining up with TRBD2. CDR1 is SGHKS, CDR2 YYEKEE, per germline (reference sequence). With 0 bases clipped from V and 8 bases from J, the junction kept 7 bases outside the gene matches. This CDR3 contains 16 residues. The CDR3 spells CASSLEGLADSDEQFF. CDR3 DNA: TGTGCCAGCAGCTTGGAGGGACTAGCGGACTCGGATGAGCAGTTCTTC.